The source of this T cell receptor (beta chain) is a study of graft-versus-host responses after intestinal transplantation. Looking at the study overall: Recipients were all induced with anti-thymocyte globulin, then given tacrolimus and steroids for about three years.

Findings and caveats of the study: Those patients showing graft-donor T cell macrochimerism displayed high graft-versus-host to host-versus-graft clonal ratios in allografts. GvH clones turned up in recipient marrow; some had shown up first in ileum or blood. With peak circulating GvH clone levels came an association with early post-transplant HvG declines.

The data were produced by immunoSEQ multiplex PCR, yet TCRdb's version contains in-frame clones alone and is incomplete. In the table there are 40,000 or so clones, 85% to 95% of which are singletons. Concerning this clone itself: Its matching antigen is unknown.

The CDR3 runs to 15 residues. Trimming cost V 4 bases and J 3 bases; bases outside gene matches: 6. CDR1 SGHDT and CDR2 YYEEEE come from the germline V gene. This chain uses TRBV5-6 with TRBJ2-7, with TRBD1 identical over 11 bases. The TCR originated in a human patient who received an intestinal transplant, so some T cells may come from the graft donor. The material sequenced was PBMCs, taken approximately 740 days after intestinal transplantation. CDR3 sequence (DNA): TGTGCCAGCAGCCAGGCCGGGACAGGGGGCTACGAGCAGTACTTC. Amino acid sequence: CASSQAGTGGYEQYF. The full variable domain, in which reference TRBV5-6 and TRBJ2-7 provide the parts outside the CDR3, is DAGVTQSPTHLIKTRGQQVTLRCSPKSGHDTVSWYQQALGQGPQFIFQYYEEEERQRGNFPDRFSGHQFPNYSSELNVNALLLGDSALYLCASSQAGTGGYEQYFGPGTRLTVT.